This T cell receptor beta chain was obtained from a study of T cells in Graves' hyperthyroidism and ophthalmopathy. V lost 10 bases and J lost 3; bases outside the gene matches: 12. CDR3 length: 15 amino acids. In germline, CDR1 is SEHNR, CDR2 FQNEAQ (reference sequence). Researchers amplified the TCR beta CDR3 regions from RNA transcripts. Initially, a first-round RT-PCR of the TCR CDR3 employed the HTBI primer set. TCRdb re-analysed the multiplex PCR reads in MiXCR, keeping a single row per CDR3 protein. This sample yields fewer than 450,000 distinct CDR3 sequences, of which about 18% are seen a single time; approximately 35% belongs to the top ten. This clonotype was detected many times.

The clonotype comes from a woman in her twenties or thirties with Graves' hyperthyroidism that later progressed to Graves' ophthalmopathy. Sequenced material: blood. The V call is TRBV7-9, the J call TRBJ2-5; 9 bases agree with TRBD1. CDR3 coding DNA: TGTGCCACCAGGGTACAGGGGGCGTTTAAAGAGACCCAGTACTTC. Its protein is CATRVQGAFKETQYF.